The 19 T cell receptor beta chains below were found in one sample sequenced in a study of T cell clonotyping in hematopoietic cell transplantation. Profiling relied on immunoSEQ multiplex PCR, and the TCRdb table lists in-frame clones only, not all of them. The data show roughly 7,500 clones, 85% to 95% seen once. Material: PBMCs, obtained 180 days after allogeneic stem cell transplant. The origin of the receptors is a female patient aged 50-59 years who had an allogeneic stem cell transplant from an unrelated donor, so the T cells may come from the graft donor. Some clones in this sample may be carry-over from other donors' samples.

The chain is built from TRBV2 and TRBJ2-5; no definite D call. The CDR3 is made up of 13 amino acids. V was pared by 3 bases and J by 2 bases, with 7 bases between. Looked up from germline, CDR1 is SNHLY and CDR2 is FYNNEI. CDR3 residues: CASSDNGQETQYF. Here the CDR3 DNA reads TGTGCCAGCAGTGATAACGGACAAGAGACCCAGTACTTC.

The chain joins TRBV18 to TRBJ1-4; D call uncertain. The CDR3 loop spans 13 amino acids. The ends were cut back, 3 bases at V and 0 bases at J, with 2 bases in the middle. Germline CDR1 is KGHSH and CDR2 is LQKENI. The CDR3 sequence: CASSPATNEKLFF. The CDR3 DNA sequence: TGTGCCAGCTCACCCGCAACTAATGAAAAACTGTTTTTT.

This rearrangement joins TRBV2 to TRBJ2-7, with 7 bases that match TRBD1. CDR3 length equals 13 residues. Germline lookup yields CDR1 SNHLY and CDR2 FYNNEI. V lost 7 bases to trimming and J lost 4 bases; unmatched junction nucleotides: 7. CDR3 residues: CASNNRGEYEQYV. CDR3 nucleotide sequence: TGTGCCAGCAATAACAGGGGTGAATACGAGCAGTACGTC.

The CDR3, as DNA: TGTGCCAGCTCACCACCCCTCCCCAGGCAAAACATTCAGTACTTC. Amino acids: CASSPPLPRQNIQYF. The chain uses TRBV18 and TRBJ2-4; the D is unclear. The germline gives CDR1 KGHSH, CDR2 LQKENI. V was trimmed by 0 bases and J by 5 bases, leaving 11 bases between them. The CDR3 has 15 amino acids.

CDR3 DNA: TGCGCCAGCAGCCTTGACCGGACAGCTTACGAGCAGTACTTC. Residues: CASSLDRTAYEQYF. The rearrangement joins TRBV4-1 to TRBJ2-7; tentatively, D is TRBD1 (6 bases). Germline V gene data show CDR1 as MGHRA and CDR2 as YSYEKL. CDR3 length: 14 residues. Trimming removed 4 bases from V and 4 bases from J, with 14 bases in between.

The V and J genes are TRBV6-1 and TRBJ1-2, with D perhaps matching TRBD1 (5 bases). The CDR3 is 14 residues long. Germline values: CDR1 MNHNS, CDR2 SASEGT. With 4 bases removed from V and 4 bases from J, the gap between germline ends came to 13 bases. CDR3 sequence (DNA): TGTGCCAGCAGTGCAGCGGGACTTCTCTATGGCTACACCTTC. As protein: CASSAAGLLYGYTF.

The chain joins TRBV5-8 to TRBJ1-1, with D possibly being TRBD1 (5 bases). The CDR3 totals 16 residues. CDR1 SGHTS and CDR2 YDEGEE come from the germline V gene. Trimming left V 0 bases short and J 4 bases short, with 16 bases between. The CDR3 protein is CASSLDRGVVGTEAFF. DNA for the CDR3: TGTGCCAGCAGCTTGGACCGGGGGGTCGTTGGCACTGAAGCTTTCTTT.

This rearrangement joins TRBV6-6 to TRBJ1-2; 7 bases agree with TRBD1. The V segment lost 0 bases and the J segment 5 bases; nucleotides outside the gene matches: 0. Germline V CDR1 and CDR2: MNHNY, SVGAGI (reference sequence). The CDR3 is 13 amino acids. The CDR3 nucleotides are TGTGCCAGCAGTTACTCGACAGGGTATGGCTACACCTTC. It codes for CASSYSTGYGYTF.

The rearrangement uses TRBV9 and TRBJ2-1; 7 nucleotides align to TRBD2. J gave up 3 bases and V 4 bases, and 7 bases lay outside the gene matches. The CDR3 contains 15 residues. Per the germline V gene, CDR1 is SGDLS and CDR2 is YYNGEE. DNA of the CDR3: TGTGCCAGCAGCAGCTCCCCTAGCGGCTACAATGAGCAGTTCTTC. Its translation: CASSSSPSGYNEQFF.

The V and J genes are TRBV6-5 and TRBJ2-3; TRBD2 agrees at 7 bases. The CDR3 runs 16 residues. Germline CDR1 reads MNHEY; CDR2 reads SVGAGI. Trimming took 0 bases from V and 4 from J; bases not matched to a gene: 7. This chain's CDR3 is CASSYSGAGLPDTQYF. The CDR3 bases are TGTGCCAGCAGTTACTCAGGAGCGGGACTACCAGATACGCAGTATTTT.

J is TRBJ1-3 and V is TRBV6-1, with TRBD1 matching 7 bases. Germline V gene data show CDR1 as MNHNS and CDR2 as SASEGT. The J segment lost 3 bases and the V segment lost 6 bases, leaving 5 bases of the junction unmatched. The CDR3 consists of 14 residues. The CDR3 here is CASSRTGFGNTIYF. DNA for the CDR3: TGTGCCAGCAGCAGGACAGGCTTTGGAAACACCATATATTTT.

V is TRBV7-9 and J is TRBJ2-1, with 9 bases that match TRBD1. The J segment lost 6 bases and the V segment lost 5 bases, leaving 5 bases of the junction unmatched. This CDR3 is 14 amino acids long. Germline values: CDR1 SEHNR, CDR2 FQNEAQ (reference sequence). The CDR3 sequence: CASSHGQGSNEQFF. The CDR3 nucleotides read TGTGCCAGCAGCCATGGACAGGGGTCCAATGAGCAGTTCTTC.

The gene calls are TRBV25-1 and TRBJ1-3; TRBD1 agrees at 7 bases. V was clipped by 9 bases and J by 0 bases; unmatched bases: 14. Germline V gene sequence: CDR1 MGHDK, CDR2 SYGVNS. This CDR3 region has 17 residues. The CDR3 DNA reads TGTGCCAGAGGAGGAGGGGGCCTTCAAGGCTCTGGAAACACCATATATTTT. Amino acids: CARGGGGLQGSGNTIYF.

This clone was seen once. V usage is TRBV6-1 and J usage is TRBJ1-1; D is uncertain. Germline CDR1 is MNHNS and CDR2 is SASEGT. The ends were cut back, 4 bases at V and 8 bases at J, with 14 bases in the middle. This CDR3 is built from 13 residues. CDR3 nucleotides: TGTGCCAGCAGTGTATCCTGGGAGGAGGAAGCTTTCTTT. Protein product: CASSVSWEEEAFF.

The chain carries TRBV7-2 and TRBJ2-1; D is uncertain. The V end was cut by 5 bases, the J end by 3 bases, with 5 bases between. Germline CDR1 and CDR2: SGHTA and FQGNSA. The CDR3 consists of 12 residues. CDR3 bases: TGTGCCAGCAGCCCCTACTACAATGAGCAGTTCTTC. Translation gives CASSPYYNEQFF.

CDR3 nucleotide sequence: TGTGCCAGCAGTTCCGGGACAGGGGGGGCGGGCACTGAAGCTTTCTTT. It specifies CASSSGTGGAGTEAFF. This chain links TRBV27 with TRBJ1-1; 11 nucleotides align to TRBD1. With V trimmed by 4 bases and J by 4 bases, 8 bases remained unmatched. CDR1 MNHEY and CDR2 SMNVEV come from the germline V gene (reference sequence). The CDR3 totals 16 residues.

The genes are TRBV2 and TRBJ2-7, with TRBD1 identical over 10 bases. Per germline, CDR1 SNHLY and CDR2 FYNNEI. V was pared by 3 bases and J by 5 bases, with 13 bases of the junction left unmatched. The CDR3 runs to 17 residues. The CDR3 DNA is TGTGCCAGCAGTGATTTTTCGTCGGGACAGGGGCTGAACGAGCAGTACTTC. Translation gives CASSDFSSGQGLNEQYF.

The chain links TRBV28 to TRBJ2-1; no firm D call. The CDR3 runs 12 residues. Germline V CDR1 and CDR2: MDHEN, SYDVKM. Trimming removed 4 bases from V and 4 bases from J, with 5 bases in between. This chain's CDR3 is CASSSMYNEQFF. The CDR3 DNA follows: TGTGCCAGCAGTTCGATGTACAATGAGCAGTTCTTC.

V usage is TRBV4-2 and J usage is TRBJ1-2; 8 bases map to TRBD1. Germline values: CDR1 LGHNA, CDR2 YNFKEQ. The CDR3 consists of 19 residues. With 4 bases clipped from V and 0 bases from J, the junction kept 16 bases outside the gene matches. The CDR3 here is CASSPHIKAGTGANYGYTF. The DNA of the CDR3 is TGTGCCAGCAGCCCTCACATAAAAGCCGGGACAGGAGCTAACTATGGCTACACCTTC.